The 17 T cell receptor beta chains presented below share a single source sample, sequenced in a study of T cell responses to AZD1222 COVID-19 vaccine. The table came from immunoSEQ multiplex PCR; TCRdb's copy has only in-frame clones and leaves some out. The sample has 150,000 to 200,000 clones, about nine tenths seen once. Here the sequenced sample was peripheral blood, taken 28 days after the second dose of the MenACWY control vaccine. The receptors here all came from an adult who received the MenACWY meningococcal vaccine as a control.

About this clone itself: One junction end does not reproduce the germline sequence, and a read error may be involved. The chain combines TRBV6-5 with TRBJ2-7; D is ambiguous. The CDR3 loop spans 15 amino acids. The germline V gene encodes CDR1 MNHEY and CDR2 SVGAGI. The CDR3 region has the DNA TGTGCCAGCTGGACGGACCGCCTGGGTTCCTACGAGCGGTACTTC. It encodes CASWTDRLGSYERYF.

The CDR3 DNA is TGTGCCTGGAGTCGAAAACAGGGTAGTAATTCACCCCTCCACTTT. It is translated as CAWSRKQGSNSPLHF. The rearrangement links TRBV30 to TRBJ1-6; maybe TRBD1 (6 bases). The V gene lost 2 bases and the J gene lost 6 bases, with 14 bases spanning the gap. Germline CDR1 GTSNPN, CDR2 SVGIG (reference sequence). This CDR3 has 15 residues. Using reference TRBV30 and TRBJ1-6 for the parts outside the CDR3, the full variable domain is SQTIHQWPATLVQPVGSPLSLECTVEGTSNPNLYWYRQAAGRGLQLLFYSVGIGQISSEVPQNLSASRPQDRQFILSSKKLLLSDSGFYLCAWSRKQGSNSPLHFGNGTRLTVT.

CDR3 in DNA: TGTGCCAGCAGCGTCGAGTACCTTGGCGGGGAGCTGTTTTTT. Its protein product is CASSVEYLGGELFF. The chain combines TRBV9 with TRBJ2-2, with unresolved D. Trimming pared 2 bases from V and 7 bases from J, leaving 12 bases between. This CDR3 region has 14 residues. From germline, CDR1 is SGDLS and CDR2 YYNGEE.

V gene TRBV28 combines with J gene TRBJ2-5; no clear D gene. CDR1 is MDHEN, CDR2 SYDVKM, per germline. This CDR3 has 11 amino acids. Trimming left V 6 bases short and J 4 bases short, with 6 bases between. Here the CDR3 reads CASRMSETQYF. Here the CDR3 DNA reads TGTGCCAGCAGAATGTCAGAGACCCAGTACTTC. Full variable domain (remainder filled in from reference TRBV28 and TRBJ2-5): DVKVTQSSRYLVKRTGEKVFLECVQDMDHENMFWYRQDPGLGLRLIYFSYDVKMKEKGDIPEGYSVSREKKERFSLILESASTNQTSMYLCASRMSETQYFGPGTRLLVL.

The chain couples TRBV19 to TRBJ2-7, with TRBD1 matching over 7 bases. This CDR3 has 16 amino acids. With 5 bases clipped from V and 6 bases from J, the junction kept 16 bases outside the gene matches. CDR1 is LNHDA and CDR2 is SQIVND in the germline V gene (reference sequence). DNA for the CDR3: TGTGCCAGTAGTCGTGGAGAGATGACAGGGAGTGTCGAGCAGTACTTC. Its translation is CASSRGEMTGSVEQYF.

This clone appeared once. The chain recombines TRBV5-1 with TRBJ2-1, with D maybe TRBD1 (6 bases). CDR1 SGHRS and CDR2 YFSETQ come from the germline V gene. CDR3 length equals 16 residues. V lost 6 bases, J lost 0 bases, and 16 bases lay in between. CDR3 DNA sequence: TGCGCCAGCACCTACGGACAGTTGAGCTCCTACAATGAGCAGTTCTTC. It yields the protein CASTYGQLSSYNEQFF.

With respect to this clone: The sample contains more than one DNA sequence encoding this CDR3. This sequence joins TRBV27 and TRBJ1-2; D not certain. The CDR3 runs to 12 residues. Per germline, CDR1 MNHEY and CDR2 SMNVEV (reference sequence). The V gene lost 4 bases and the J gene lost 3 bases, with 6 bases spanning the gap. In DNA form, the CDR3 reads TGTGCCAGCAGTTCCAGATACTATGGCTACACCTTC. Translating it yields CASSSRYYGYTF.

This sequence joins TRBV10-3 and TRBJ1-1, with TRBD1 matching 9 bases. Per germline, CDR1 ENHRY and CDR2 SYGVKD. The trim removed 5 bases at V and 4 bases at J, leaving 5 bases unmatched. The CDR3 contains 14 residues. CDR3 protein: CAISTTGGGTEAFF. The CDR3, as DNA: TGTGCCATCAGTACGACAGGGGGAGGCACTGAAGCTTTCTTT.

There are a few counts of this clone. The rearrangement joins TRBV27 to TRBJ2-3, with D uncertain. This CDR3 is built from 11 residues. Germline V gene sequence: CDR1 MNHEY, CDR2 SMNVEV (reference sequence). With 6 bases removed from V and 2 bases from J, the gap between germline ends came to 3 bases. CDR3 coding DNA: TGTGCCAGCAGGGTCACAGATACGCAGTATTTT. Encoded protein: CASRVTDTQYF.

CDR3 sequence (DNA): TGTGCCAGCAGCCCACGTGGGGGGAAGAGTGGCTATGGCTACACCTTC. Protein product: CASSPRGGKSGYGYTF. V and J are TRBV7-2 and TRBJ1-2, with D possibly being TRBD1 (5 bases). This CDR3 region has 16 residues. The ends were cut back, 5 bases at V and 4 bases at J, with 20 bases in the middle. From germline, CDR1 is SGHTA and CDR2 FQGNSA.

The CDR3 region has the DNA TGTGCCATCAGCGCAAACCCGGGTTTTACAGGGCCGATAAAAGAAGGCGAGCAGTACTTC. It is translated as CAISANPGFTGPIKEGEQYF. The chain has TRBV10-3 and TRBJ2-7; perhaps TRBD1 as D (6 bases). This CDR3 contains 20 residues. The V and J ends lost 6 bases and 6 bases respectively, with 36 bases between them. Germline assignment: CDR1 ENHRY and CDR2 SYGVKD.

The chain joins TRBV27 to TRBJ2-3, with 12 bases identical to TRBD2. The CDR3 has 19 amino acids. V was clipped by 7 bases and J by 1 base; unmatched bases: 15. Germline CDR1 MNHEY, CDR2 SMNVEV (reference sequence). The CDR3 protein is CASMVWFLAGGLGTDTQYF. CDR3 sequence (DNA): TGTGCCAGCATGGTCTGGTTCCTAGCGGGAGGGTTGGGCACAGATACGCAGTATTTT.

In its sample, this clone was seen a few times. The rearrangement links TRBV5-1 to TRBJ1-1; D not resolved. V was trimmed by 0 bases and J by 2 bases, leaving 5 bases between them. CDR3 length equals 13 residues. Per germline, CDR1 SGHRS and CDR2 YFSETQ. CDR3 region: CASSLAANTEAFF. CDR3 coding DNA: TGCGCCAGCAGCTTGGCGGCTAACACTGAAGCTTTCTTT.

The J gene is TRBJ2-3, the V gene TRBV7-2; tentatively, D is TRBD2 (5 bases). V lost 0 bases, J lost 4 bases, and 17 bases lay in between. CDR1 is SGHTA, CDR2 FQGNSA, per germline. This CDR3 contains 17 residues. This CDR3 is CASSLALIGIGADTQYF. CDR3 in DNA: TGTGCCAGCAGCTTAGCGTTGATAGGAATCGGGGCAGATACGCAGTATTTT.

The chain combines TRBV30 with TRBJ1-5; 7 bases line up with TRBD1. Germline V gives CDR1 GTSNPN, CDR2 SVGIG (reference sequence). The V segment lost 2 bases and the J segment 7 bases; nucleotides outside the gene matches: 5. CDR3 length equals 13 residues. CDR3 protein: CAWSHDRVQPQHF. The CDR3 DNA follows: TGTGCCTGGAGTCACGACAGGGTACAGCCCCAGCATTTT.

This chain uses TRBV28 with TRBJ1-1, with 8 bases lining up with TRBD1. The junction had 12 bases not matched to a gene; V was cut back by 7 bases and J by 11 bases. Germline CDR1 and CDR2: MDHEN and SYDVKM. The length of the CDR3 is 13 residues. The CDR3 DNA reads as TGTGCCAGCACTCGACCGGACAGGGCCTCCGCTTTCTTT. This gives the protein CASTRPDRASAFF.

This chain uses TRBV28 with TRBJ2-2, with 7 positions matching TRBD2. The CDR3 runs to 15 residues. V was clipped by 6 bases and J by 0 bases; unmatched bases: 4. Germline V gene data show CDR1 as MDHEN and CDR2 as SYDVKM. The CDR3 protein is CASRREPSNTGELFF. For the CDR3, the DNA is TGTGCCAGCAGGCGGGAGCCCTCGAACACCGGGGAGCTGTTTTTT.